This paragraph covers one T cell receptor beta chain sequence. The antigen is not known. This sample was taken from a study of OX40 agonist ivuxolimab in advanced cancers. Findings and limits, study-wide: Patients who responded partially at 0.1-3.0 mg/kg showed clonal expansion ranking among the lowest. Within 6 weeks, CD4+ and CD8+ blood T cells expanded clonally at 0.1 to 3.0 mg/kg.

Peripheral blood came from all dose cohorts at three timepoints. The repertoire was sequenced with immunoSEQ multiplex PCR; TCRdb's copy has only in-frame clones and lacks some. This sample has 90,000 or so clones, with roughly nine tenths found just once. This CDR3 comprises 15 residues. Trimming shortened V by 4 bases and J by 0 bases, and 10 bases separated the two germline ends. Germline V gene data show CDR1 as SGHRS and CDR2 as YFSETQ. Sequenced material: CD4+ or CD8+ T cells sorted from blood, taken in a trial of the OX40 agonist ivuxolimab. The rearrangement uses TRBV5-1 and TRBJ1-4; D unclear. The TCR comes from an adult with an advanced solid tumor such as melanoma, head and neck, liver or kidney cancer. The CDR3 reads CASSAQSSTNEKLFF. The DNA for the CDR3 is TGCGCCAGCAGCGCACAGTCTTCAACTAATGAAAAACTGTTTTTT. Supplemented by reference TRBV5-1 and TRBJ1-4, the full variable domain reads KAGVTQTPRYLIKTRGQQVTLSCSPISGHRSVSWYQQTPGQGLQFLFEYFSETQRNKGNFPGRFSGRQFSNSRSEMNVSTLELGDSALYLCASSAQSSTNEKLFFGSGTQLSVL.